The TCR beta chain described here comes from a study of blood T cell repertoires in COVID-19. Study summary: The study drew acute and convalescent COVID-19 samples from the United States, Italy and Spain.

The CDR3 spans 15 residues. Germline CDR1 is LGHDT and CDR2 is YNNKEL (reference sequence). Trimming removed 4 bases from V and 1 base from J; junction bases left unmatched: 5. Original analysis: It was from reference gene primer amplification that nucleated cell counts were estimated. The protocol was immunoSEQ multiplex PCR, while the TCRdb copy is restricted to in-frame clones and leaves out a portion. V and J calls plus clone size are reproduced from that table; the DNA served to infer D and trimming. The sample has some 300,000 clones; around 87% are singletons. V gene TRBV3-1 (or the pseudogene TRBV3-2) combines with J gene TRBJ2-7, with 9 nucleotides matching TRBD2. Sequenced material: peripheral blood. This TCR was sampled from a middle-aged woman with COVID-19, enrolled during active disease. The CDR3 nucleotides read TGTGCCAGCAGCCCCCGAAGCGGGGGGTCCTACGAGCAGTACTTC. Its translation is CASSPRSGGSYEQYF.